This TCR beta chain was recovered during a study of cytotoxic CD8 clonotypes in ibrutinib-treated CLL. Study results and limitations: Clonality increased with ibrutinib response but returned toward baseline at progression. Baseline-level clonality went beyond age-matched healthy donors and moved in step with circulating CD8+ T-cell counts. Rare overall, public clonotypes shrank or held steady under therapy.

CDR3 length: 13 amino acids. Trimming took 1 base from V and 7 from J, leaving 10 bases between them. Germline values: CDR1 SGHAT, CDR2 FQNNGV. The assay was immunoSEQ multiplex PCR, and TCRdb's table has in-frame clones only and misses some. Altogether roughly 38,000 clones are present, over 45% being singletons, with the ten largest covering 15% to 20%. This clone was found a few times. Its antigen is unidentified. Material: PBMCs, obtained before ibrutinib treatment. This clonotype originated in a human donor with chronic lymphocytic leukemia. This chain uses TRBV11-2 with TRBJ1-1; D unresolved. The CDR3: CASSLVAVGEAFF. In DNA, the CDR3 is TGTGCCAGCAGCTTAGTGGCAGTAGGTGAAGCTTTCTTT.